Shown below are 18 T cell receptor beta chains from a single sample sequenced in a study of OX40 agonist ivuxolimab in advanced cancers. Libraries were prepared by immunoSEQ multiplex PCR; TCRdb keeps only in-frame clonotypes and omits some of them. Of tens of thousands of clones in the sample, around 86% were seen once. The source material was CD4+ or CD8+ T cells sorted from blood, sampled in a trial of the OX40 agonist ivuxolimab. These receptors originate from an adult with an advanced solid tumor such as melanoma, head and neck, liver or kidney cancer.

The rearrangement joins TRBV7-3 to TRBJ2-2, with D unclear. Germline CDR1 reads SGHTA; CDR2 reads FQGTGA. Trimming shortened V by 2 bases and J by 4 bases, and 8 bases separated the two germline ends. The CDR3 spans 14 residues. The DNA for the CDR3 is TGTGCCAGCAGCTTAGGACGGGTCACCGGGGAGCTGTTTTTT. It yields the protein CASSLGRVTGELFF. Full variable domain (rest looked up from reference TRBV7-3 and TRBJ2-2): GAGVSQTPSNKVTEKGKYVELRCDPISGHTALYWYRQSLGQGPEFLIYFQGTGAADDSGLPNDRFFAVRPEGSVSTLKIQRTERGDSAVYLCASSLGRVTGELFFGEGSRLTVL.

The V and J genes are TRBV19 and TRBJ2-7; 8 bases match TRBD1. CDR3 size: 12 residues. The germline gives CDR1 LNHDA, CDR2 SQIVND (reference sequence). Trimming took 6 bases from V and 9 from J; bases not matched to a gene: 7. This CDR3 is CASSQRQGRQYF. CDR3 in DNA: TGTGCCAGTAGCCAGAGACAGGGGCGGCAGTACTTC.

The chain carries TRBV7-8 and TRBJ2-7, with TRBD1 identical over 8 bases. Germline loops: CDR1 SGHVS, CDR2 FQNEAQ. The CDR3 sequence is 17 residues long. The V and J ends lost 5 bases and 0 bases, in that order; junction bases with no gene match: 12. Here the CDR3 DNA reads TGTGCCAGCAGCGGACAGGGCTTTGGTCTCAGCTCCTACGAGCAGTACTTC. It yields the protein CASSGQGFGLSSYEQYF.

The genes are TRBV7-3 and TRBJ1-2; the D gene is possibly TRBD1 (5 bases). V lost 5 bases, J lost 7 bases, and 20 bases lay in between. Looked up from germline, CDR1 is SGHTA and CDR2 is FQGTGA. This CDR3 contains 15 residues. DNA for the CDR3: TGTGCCAGCAGCCCCAAGATGGGGGGAGGTGCTGGCTACACCTTC. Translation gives CASSPKMGGGAGYTF.

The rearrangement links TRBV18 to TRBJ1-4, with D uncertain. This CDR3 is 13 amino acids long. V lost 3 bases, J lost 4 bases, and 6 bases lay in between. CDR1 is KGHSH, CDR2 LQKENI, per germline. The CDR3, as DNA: TGTGCCAGCTCACCTAAGGGTAATGAAAAACTGTTTTTT. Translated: CASSPKGNEKLFF.

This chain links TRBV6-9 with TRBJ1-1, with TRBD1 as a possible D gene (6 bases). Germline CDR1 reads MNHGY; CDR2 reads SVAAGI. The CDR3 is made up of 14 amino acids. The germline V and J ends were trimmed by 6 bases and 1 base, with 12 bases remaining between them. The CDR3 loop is CASRAGASNTEAFF. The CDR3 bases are TGTGCCAGCAGGGCAGGGGCATCGAACACTGAAGCTTTCTTT.

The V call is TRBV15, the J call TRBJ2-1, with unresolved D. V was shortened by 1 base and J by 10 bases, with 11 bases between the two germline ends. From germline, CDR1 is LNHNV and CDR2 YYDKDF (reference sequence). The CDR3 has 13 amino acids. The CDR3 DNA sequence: TGTGCCACCAGCAGAGCTCCTAATGAGGAGCAGTTCTTC. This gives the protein CATSRAPNEEQFF.

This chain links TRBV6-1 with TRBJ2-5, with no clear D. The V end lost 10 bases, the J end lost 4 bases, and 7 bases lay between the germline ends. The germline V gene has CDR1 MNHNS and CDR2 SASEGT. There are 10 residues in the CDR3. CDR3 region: CATNRETQYF. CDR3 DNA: TGTGCCACAAACCGAGAGACCCAGTACTTC.

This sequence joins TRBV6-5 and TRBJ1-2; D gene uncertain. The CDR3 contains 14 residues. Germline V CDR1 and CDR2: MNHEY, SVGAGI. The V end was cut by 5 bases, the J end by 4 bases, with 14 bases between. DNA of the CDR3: TGTGCCAGCAGTGCTTTAGGCACCTCCTATGGCTACACCTTC. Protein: CASSALGTSYGYTF.

The CDR3 bases are TGTGCCAGCAGTTGGGGAAACACCATATATTTT. This encodes CASSWGNTIYF. The V call is TRBV6-6, the J call TRBJ1-3; no clear D. The CDR3 loop spans 11 amino acids. Germline-derived CDR1 and CDR2 are MNHNY and SVGAGI (reference sequence). V was pared by 4 bases and J by 4 bases, with 2 bases between.

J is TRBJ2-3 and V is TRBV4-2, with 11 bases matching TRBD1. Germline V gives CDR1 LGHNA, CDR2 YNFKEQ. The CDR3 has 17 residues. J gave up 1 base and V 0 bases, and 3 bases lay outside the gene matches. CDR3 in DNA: TGTGCCAGCAGCCAAGAGTTGGGACAGGGGGGCACAGATACGCAGTATTTT. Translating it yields CASSQELGQGGTDTQYF.

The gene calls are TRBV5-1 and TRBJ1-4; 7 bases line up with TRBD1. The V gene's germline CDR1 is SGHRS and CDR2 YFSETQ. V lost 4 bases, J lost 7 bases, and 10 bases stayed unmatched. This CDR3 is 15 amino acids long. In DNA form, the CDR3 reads TGCGCCAGCAGCGGAGACAGGGCTCGAGGTGAAAAACTGTTTTTT. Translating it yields CASSGDRARGEKLFF.

CDR3 bases: TGTGCCAGCAGCTTAGCGCAGACTCAGTACTTC. It translates to CASSLAQTQYF. This chain joins TRBV7-3 and TRBJ2-7; no firm D call. Germline values: CDR1 SGHTA, CDR2 FQGTGA. V gave up 2 bases and J gave up 10 bases, with 9 bases separating them. The CDR3 is 11 residues long. The full variable domain, with the rest looked up from reference TRBV7-3 and TRBJ2-7, is GAGVSQTPSNKVTEKGKYVELRCDPISGHTALYWYRQSLGQGPEFLIYFQGTGAADDSGLPNDRFFAVRPEGSVSTLKIQRTERGDSAVYLCASSLAQTQYFGPGTRLTVT.

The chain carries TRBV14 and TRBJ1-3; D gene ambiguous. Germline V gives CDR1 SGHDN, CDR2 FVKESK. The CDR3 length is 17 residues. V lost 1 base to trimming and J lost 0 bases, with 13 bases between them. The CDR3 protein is CASSQGGGASSGNTIYF. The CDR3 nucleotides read TGTGCCAGCAGCCAAGGGGGAGGCGCCTCCTCTGGAAACACCATATATTTT.

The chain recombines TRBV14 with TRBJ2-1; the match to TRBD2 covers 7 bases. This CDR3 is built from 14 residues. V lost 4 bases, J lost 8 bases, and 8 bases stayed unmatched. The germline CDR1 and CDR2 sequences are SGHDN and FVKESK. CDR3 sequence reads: CASSRLTSQDEQFF. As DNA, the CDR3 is TGTGCCAGCAGCCGCTTGACTAGCCAAGATGAGCAGTTCTTC.

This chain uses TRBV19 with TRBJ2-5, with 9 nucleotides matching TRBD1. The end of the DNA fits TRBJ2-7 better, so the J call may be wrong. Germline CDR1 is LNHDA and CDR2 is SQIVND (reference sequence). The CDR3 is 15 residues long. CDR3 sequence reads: CASSPGTGQRNEQYF. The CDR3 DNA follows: TGTGCCAGTAGTCCCGGGACAGGGCAACGGAACGAGCAGTACTTC.

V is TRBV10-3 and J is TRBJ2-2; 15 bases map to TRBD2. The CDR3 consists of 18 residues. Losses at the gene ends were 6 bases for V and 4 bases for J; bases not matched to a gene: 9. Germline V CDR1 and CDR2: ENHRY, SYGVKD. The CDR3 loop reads CAISLGLAGGPFTGELFF. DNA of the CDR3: TGTGCCATCAGCCTCGGACTAGCGGGGGGGCCGTTCACCGGGGAGCTGTTTTTT.

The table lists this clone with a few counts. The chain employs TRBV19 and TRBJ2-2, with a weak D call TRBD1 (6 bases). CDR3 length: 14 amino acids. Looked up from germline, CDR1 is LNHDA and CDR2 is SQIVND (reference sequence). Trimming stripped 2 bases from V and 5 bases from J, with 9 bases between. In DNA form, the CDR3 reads TGTGCCAGTAGTATAACAGGGCCAACCGGGGAGCTGTTTTTT. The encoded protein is CASSITGPTGELFF.